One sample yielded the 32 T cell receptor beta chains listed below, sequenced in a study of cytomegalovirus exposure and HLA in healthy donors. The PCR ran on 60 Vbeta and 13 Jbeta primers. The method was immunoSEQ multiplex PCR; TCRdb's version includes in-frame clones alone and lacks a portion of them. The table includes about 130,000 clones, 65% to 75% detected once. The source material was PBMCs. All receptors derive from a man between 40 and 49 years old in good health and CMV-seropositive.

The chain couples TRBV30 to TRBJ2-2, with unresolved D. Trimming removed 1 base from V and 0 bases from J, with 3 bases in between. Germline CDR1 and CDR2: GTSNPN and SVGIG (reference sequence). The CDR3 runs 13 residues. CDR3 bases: TGTGCCTGGAGTGGCGCGAACACCGGGGAGCTGTTTTTT. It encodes CAWSGANTGELFF. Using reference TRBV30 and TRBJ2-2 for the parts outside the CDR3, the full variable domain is SQTIHQWPATLVQPVGSPLSLECTVEGTSNPNLYWYRQAAGRGLQLLFYSVGIGQISSEVPQNLSASRPQDRQFILSSKKLLLSDSGFYLCAWSGANTGELFFGEGSRLTVL.

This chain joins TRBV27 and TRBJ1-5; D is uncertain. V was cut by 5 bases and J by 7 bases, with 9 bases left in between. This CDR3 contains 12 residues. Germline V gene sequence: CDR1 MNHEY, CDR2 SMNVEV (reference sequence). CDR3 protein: CASSIAGQPQHF. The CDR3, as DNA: TGTGCCAGCAGTATCGCAGGCCAGCCCCAGCATTTT.

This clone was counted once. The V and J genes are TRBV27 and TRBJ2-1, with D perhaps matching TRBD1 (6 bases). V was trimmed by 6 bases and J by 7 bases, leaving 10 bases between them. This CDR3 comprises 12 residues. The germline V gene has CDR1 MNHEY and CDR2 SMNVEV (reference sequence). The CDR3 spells CASRLGQNEQFF. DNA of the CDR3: TGTGCCAGCAGGCTAGGACAGAATGAGCAGTTCTTC.

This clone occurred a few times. In DNA, the CDR3 is TGTGCCTGGAGTCCTTCGGGGGGCGGCTACACCTTC. It encodes CAWSPSGGGYTF. V is TRBV30 and J is TRBJ1-2; D possibly corresponds to TRBD1 (6 bases). Trimming left V 2 bases short and J 8 bases short, with 12 bases between. From germline, CDR1 is GTSNPN and CDR2 SVGIG (reference sequence). This CDR3 comprises 12 residues.

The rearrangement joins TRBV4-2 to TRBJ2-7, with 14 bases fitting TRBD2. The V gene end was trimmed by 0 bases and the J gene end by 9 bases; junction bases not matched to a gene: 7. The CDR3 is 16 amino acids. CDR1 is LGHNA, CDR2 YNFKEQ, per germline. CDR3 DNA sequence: TGTGCCAGCAGCCAAGATCCGGGGACTAGCGGGAGTAGGCAGTACTTC. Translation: CASSQDPGTSGSRQYF.

The CDR3, as DNA: TGTGCCAGCAGTGAGGACAGGGGTCAAGAGACCCAGTACTTC. Amino acid sequence: CASSEDRGQETQYF. The chain couples TRBV2 to TRBJ2-5; TRBD1 aligns across 9 bases. This CDR3 has 14 residues. Germline CDR1 SNHLY, CDR2 FYNNEI. The ends lost 3 bases at V and 2 bases at J; junction bases unmatched: 1. Full variable domain (remainder filled in from reference TRBV2 and TRBJ2-5): EPEVTQTPSHQVTQMGQEVILRCVPISNHLYFYWYRQILGQKVEFLVSFYNNEISEKSEIFDDQFSVERPDGSNFTLKIRSTKLEDSAMYFCASSEDRGQETQYFGPGTRLLVL.

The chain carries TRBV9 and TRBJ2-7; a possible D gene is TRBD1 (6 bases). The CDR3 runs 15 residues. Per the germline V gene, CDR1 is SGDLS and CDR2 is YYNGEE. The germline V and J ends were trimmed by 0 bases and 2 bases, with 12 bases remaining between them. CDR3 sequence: CASSVDVGAPYEQYF. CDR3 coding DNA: TGTGCCAGCAGCGTAGATGTGGGGGCCCCCTACGAGCAGTACTTC.

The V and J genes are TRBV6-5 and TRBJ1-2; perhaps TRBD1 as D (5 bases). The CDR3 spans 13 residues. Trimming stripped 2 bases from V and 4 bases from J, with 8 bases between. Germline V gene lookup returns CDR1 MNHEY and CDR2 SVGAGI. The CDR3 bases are TGTGCCAGCAGTTACGACAGTACCTATGGCTACACCTTC. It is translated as CASSYDSTYGYTF.

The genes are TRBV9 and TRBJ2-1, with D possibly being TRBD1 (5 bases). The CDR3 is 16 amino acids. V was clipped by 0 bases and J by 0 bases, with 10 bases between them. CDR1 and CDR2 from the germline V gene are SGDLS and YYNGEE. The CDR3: CASSVGGSSSYNEQFF. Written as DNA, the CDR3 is TGTGCCAGCAGCGTAGGGGGCTCTAGCTCCTACAATGAGCAGTTCTTC.

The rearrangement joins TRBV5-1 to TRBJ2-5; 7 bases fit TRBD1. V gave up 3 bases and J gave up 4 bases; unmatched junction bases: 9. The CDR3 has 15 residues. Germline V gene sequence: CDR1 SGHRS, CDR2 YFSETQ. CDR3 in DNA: TGCGCCAGCAGCTCTAATAGACAGGGCCCAGAGACCCAGTACTTC. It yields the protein CASSSNRQGPETQYF.

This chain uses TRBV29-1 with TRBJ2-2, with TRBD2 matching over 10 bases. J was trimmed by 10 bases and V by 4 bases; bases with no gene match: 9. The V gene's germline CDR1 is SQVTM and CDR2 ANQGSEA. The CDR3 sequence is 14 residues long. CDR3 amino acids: CSVAVAGGGTELFF. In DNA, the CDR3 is TGCAGCGTTGCGGTAGCGGGAGGAGGGACGGAGCTGTTTTTT.

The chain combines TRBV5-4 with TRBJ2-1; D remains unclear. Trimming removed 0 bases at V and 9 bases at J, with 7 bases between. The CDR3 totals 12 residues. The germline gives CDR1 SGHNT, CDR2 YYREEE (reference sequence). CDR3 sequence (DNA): TGTGCCAGCAGCTTGGGTCTCGGTGAGCAGTTCTTC. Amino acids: CASSLGLGEQFF.

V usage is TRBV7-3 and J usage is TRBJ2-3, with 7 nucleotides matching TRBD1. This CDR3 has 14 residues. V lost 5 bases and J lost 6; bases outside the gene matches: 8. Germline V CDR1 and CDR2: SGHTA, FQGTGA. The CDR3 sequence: CASSQETGHDTQYF. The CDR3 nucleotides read TGTGCCAGCAGCCAGGAGACAGGGCACGATACGCAGTATTTT. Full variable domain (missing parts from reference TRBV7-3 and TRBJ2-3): GAGVSQTPSNKVTEKGKYVELRCDPISGHTALYWYRQSLGQGPEFLIYFQGTGAADDSGLPNDRFFAVRPEGSVSTLKIQRTERGDSAVYLCASSQETGHDTQYFGPGTRLTVL.

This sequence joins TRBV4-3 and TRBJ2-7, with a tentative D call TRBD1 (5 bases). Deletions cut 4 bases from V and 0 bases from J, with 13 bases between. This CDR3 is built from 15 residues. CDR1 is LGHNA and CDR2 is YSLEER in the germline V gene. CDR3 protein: CASSLHVGASYEQYF. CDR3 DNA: TGCGCCAGCAGCCTACACGTTGGGGCCTCCTACGAGCAGTACTTC.

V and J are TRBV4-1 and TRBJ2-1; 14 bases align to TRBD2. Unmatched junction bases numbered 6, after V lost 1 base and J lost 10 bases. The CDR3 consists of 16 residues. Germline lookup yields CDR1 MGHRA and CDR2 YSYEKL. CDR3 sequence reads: CASSQAGTSGGWEQFF. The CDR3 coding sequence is TGCGCCAGCAGCCAAGCCGGGACTAGCGGGGGTTGGGAGCAGTTCTTC.

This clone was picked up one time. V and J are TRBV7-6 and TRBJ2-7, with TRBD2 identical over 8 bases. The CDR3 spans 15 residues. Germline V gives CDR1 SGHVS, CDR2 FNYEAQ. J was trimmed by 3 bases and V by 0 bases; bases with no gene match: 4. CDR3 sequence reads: CASSLAQGTSYEQYF. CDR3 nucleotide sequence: TGTGCCAGCAGCTTAGCGCAAGGGACTAGCTACGAGCAGTACTTC. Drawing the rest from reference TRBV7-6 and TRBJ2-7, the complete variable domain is GAGVSQSPRYKVTKRGQDVALRCDPISGHVSLYWYRQALGQGPEFLTYFNYEAQQDKSGLPNDRFSAERPEGSISTLTIQRTEQRDSAMYRCASSLAQGTSYEQYFGPGTRLTVT.

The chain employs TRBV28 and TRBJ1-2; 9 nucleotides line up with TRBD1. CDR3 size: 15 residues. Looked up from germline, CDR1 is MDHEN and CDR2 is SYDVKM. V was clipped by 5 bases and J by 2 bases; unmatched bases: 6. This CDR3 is CASSPQTGGNYGYTF. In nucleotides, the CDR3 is TGTGCCAGCAGTCCCCAGACAGGGGGAAACTATGGCTACACCTTC.

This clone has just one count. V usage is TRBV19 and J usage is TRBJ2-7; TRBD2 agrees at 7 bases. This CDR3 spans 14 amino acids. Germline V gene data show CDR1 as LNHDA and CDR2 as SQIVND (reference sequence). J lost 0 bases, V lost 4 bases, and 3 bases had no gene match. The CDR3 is CASSTQRDSYEQYF. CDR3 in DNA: TGTGCCAGTAGTACCCAGCGGGACTCCTACGAGCAGTACTTC.

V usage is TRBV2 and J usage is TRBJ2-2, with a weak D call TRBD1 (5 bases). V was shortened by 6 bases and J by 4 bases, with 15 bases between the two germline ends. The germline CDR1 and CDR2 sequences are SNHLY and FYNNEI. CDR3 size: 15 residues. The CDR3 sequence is CASRDRQRFTGELFF. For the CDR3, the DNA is TGTGCCAGCAGAGATCGACAGAGGTTCACCGGGGAGCTGTTTTTT.

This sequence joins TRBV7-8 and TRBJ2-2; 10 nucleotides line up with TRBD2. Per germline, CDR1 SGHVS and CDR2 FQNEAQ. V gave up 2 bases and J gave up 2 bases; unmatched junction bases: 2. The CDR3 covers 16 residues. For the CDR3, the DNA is TGTGCCAGCAGCTTAAGGACTAGCGGTAACACCGGGGAGCTGTTTTTT. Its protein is CASSLRTSGNTGELFF.

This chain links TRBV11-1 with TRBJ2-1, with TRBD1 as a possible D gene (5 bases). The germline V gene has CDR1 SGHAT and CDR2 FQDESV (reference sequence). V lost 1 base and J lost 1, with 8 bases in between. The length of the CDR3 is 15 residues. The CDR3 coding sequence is TGTGCCAGCAGCTTAGGGACACAATCCTACAATGAGCAGTTCTTC. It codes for CASSLGTQSYNEQFF.

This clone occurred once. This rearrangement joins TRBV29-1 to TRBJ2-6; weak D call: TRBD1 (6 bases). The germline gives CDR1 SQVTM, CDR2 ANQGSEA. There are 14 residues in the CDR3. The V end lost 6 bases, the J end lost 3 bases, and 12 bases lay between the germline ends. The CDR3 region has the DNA TGCAGCGTGACGGACAGTTTTGGGGCCAACGTCCTGACTTTC. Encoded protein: CSVTDSFGANVLTF.

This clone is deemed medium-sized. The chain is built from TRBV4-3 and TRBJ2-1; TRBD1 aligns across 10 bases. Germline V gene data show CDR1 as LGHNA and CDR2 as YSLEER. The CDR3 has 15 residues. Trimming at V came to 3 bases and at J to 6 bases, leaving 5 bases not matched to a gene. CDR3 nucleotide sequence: TGCGCCAGCAGCCAGGACAGGGGGGCGGGCAATGAGCAGTTCTTC. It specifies CASSQDRGAGNEQFF.

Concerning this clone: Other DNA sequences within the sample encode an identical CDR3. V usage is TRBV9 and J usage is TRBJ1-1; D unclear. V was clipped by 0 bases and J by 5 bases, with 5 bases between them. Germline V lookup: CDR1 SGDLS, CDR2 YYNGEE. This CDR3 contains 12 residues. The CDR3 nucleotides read TGTGCCAGCAGCGTAGGGGAGACTGAAGCTTTCTTT. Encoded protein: CASSVGETEAFF.

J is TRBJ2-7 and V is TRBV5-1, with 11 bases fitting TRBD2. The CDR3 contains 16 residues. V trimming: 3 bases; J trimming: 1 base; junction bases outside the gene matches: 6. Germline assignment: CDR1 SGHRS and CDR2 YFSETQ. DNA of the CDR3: TGCGCCAGCAGCTCTCTAGCGGGGGGCGGGTCCTACGAGCAGTACTTC. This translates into CASSSLAGGGSYEQYF.

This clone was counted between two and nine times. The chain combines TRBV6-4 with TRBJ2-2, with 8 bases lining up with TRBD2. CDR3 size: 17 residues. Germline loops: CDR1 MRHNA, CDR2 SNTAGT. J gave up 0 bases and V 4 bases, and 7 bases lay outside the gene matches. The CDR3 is CASSALAGYANTGELFF. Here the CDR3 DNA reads TGTGCCAGCAGTGCCCTAGCGGGTTACGCGAACACCGGGGAGCTGTTTTTT.

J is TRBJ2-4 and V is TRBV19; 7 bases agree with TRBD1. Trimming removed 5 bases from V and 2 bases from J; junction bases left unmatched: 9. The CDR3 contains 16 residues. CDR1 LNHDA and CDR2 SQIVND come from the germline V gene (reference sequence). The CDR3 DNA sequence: TGTGCCAGTAGTGTGGGACAGATCTATCCCAAAAACATTCAGTACTTC. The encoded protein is CASSVGQIYPKNIQYF. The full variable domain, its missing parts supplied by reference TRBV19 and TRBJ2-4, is DGGITQSPKYLFRKEGQNVTLSCEQNLNHDAMYWYRQDPGQGLRLIYYSQIVNDFQKGDIAEGYSVSREKKESFPLTVTSAQKNPTAFYLCASSVGQIYPKNIQYFGAGTRLSVL.

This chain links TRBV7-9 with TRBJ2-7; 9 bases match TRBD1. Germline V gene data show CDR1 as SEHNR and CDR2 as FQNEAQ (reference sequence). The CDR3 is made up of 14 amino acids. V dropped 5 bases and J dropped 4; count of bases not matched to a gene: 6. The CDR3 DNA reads TGTGCCAGCAGCCAACCTGGGACAGGGTACGAGCAGTACTTC. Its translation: CASSQPGTGYEQYF.

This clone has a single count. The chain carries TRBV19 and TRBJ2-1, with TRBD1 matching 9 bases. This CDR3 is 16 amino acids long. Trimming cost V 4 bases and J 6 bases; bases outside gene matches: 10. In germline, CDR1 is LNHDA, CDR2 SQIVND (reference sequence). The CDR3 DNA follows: TGTGCCAGTAGTACCCCCCTACAGGGGGCGTCCAATGAGCAGTTCTTC. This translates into CASSTPLQGASNEQFF.

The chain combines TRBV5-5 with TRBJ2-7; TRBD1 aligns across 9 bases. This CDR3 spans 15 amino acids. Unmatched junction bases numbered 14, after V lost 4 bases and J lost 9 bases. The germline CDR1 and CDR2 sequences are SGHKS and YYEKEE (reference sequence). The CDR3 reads CASSLGTGPILGQYF. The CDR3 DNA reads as TGTGCCAGCAGCCTTGGGACAGGGCCTATTCTTGGGCAGTACTTC.

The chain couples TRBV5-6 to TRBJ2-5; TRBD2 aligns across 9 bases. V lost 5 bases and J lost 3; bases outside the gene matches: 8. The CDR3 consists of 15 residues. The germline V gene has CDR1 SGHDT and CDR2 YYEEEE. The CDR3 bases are TGTGCCAGCAGTGGGTCGGCTAGCGGGGAAGAGACCCAGTACTTC. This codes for CASSGSASGEETQYF.

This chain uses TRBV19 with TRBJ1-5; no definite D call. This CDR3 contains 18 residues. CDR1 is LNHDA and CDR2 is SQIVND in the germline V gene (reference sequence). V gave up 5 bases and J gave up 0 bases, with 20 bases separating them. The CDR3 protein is CASSSSIFGPFSNQPQHF. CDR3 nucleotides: TGTGCCAGTAGTTCCTCCATATTTGGGCCTTTTAGCAATCAGCCCCAGCATTTT.